The next 27 T cell receptor beta chains were all read from a single sample in a study of cytomegalovirus exposure and HLA in healthy donors. Vbeta (60) and Jbeta (13) primers were used in the PCR. The assay was immunoSEQ multiplex PCR, and TCRdb's table has in-frame clones only and misses some. The sample holds about 120,000 clones, approximately 80% seen once. Material: PBMCs. The receptors originated from a man younger than 35 in good health and CMV-seropositive.

The chain combines TRBV5-6 with TRBJ2-7; TRBD2 agrees at 7 bases. V lost 2 bases, J lost 5 bases, and 13 bases stayed unmatched. CDR3 length equals 16 residues. Germline lookup yields CDR1 SGHDT and CDR2 YYEEEE. This CDR3 is CASSFSGTGGINEQYF. As DNA, the CDR3 is TGTGCCAGCAGCTTTTCGGGAACGGGAGGAATTAACGAGCAGTACTTC.

This clone was found once. The V and J genes are TRBV30 and TRBJ2-7; a weak D match, TRBD2 (5 bases). Trimming shortened V by 1 base and J by 2 bases, and 15 bases separated the two germline ends. The CDR3 contains 15 residues. The germline V gene has CDR1 GTSNPN and CDR2 SVGIG (reference sequence). The DNA of the CDR3 is TGTGCCTGGAGTGAAAAGAGGGTAATTCCCTACGAGCAGTACTTC. Residues: CAWSEKRVIPYEQYF.

The V gene is TRBV16, the J gene TRBJ2-7; 7 bases fit TRBD2. Trimming took 0 bases from V and 0 from J; bases not matched to a gene: 5. This CDR3 is 16 amino acids long. Germline V gives CDR1 KGHSY, CDR2 FQNENV. The CDR3 sequence is CASSQSRGESSYEQYF. The CDR3 DNA sequence: TGTGCCAGCAGCCAATCTCGGGGGGAAAGCTCCTACGAGCAGTACTTC.

A remark on this clone: The junction and the germline gene differ at one end; a read error may be behind it. The V call is TRBV7-9, the J call TRBJ2-7; D is perhaps TRBD2 (7 bases). This CDR3 comprises 12 residues. Germline V gene lookup returns CDR1 SEHNR and CDR2 FQNEAQ (reference sequence). This CDR3 is CASSELGGSGEF. The CDR3 DNA follows: TGTGCCAGCAGCGAACTGGGGGGGTCAGGGGAGTTC.

This clone was counted between two and nine times. Its ends do not fully match the called genes, so a read error is possible. The chain combines TRBV14 with TRBJ1-1, with D tentatively TRBD1 (5 bases). This CDR3 region has 13 residues. Germline CDR1 SGHDN, CDR2 FVKESK. The CDR3 protein is CASTQTGGTEAFF. The DNA of the CDR3 is TGTGCCAGCACCCAAACGGGGGGGACTGAAGCTTTCTTT.

This chain joins TRBV5-1 and TRBJ2-2; a weak D match, TRBD2 (5 bases). The CDR3 consists of 12 residues. V was clipped by 5 bases and J by 4 bases, with 6 bases between them. Germline-derived CDR1 and CDR2 are SGHRS and YFSETQ. The DNA of the CDR3 is TGCGCCAGCAGGGACTTCACCGGGGAGCTGTTTTTT. This codes for CASRDFTGELFF.

The V call is TRBV9, the J call TRBJ2-3; 10 positions agree with TRBD2. CDR1 SGDLS and CDR2 YYNGEE come from the germline V gene. After removal of 1 base from V and 0 bases from J, the junction contained 20 bases not matched to a gene. This CDR3 is built from 22 residues. The DNA of the CDR3 is TGTGCCAGCAGCGTATCGTGGAGCGGGGGGGCCTATGCACCCTTAAGCACAGATACGCAGTATTTT. Translating gives CASSVSWSGGAYAPLSTDTQYF. Full variable domain (outside the CDR3, taken from reference TRBV9 and TRBJ2-3): DSGVTQTPKHLITATGQRVTLRCSPRSGDLSVYWYQQSLDQGLQFLIQYYNGEERAKGNILERFSAQQFPDLHSELNLSSLELGDSALYFCASSVSWSGGAYAPLSTDTQYFGPGTRLTVL.

Comments on this clone: A junction end diverges from the germline sequence, so it may reflect a read error. The chain employs TRBV27 and TRBJ2-6, with a weak D call TRBD2 (6 bases). Germline CDR1 is MNHEY and CDR2 is SMNVEV (reference sequence). CDR3 length: 18 residues. The CDR3 bases are TGTGCCAGCAGTATGGGAACTCGGGGAGGCTCTGGGGCCAACGGCCTGACTTTC. Encoded protein: CASSMGTRGGSGANGLTF.

This clone was picked up one time. The genes are TRBV19 and TRBJ1-1, with 10 bases identical to TRBD1. V dropped 3 bases and J dropped 10; count of bases not matched to a gene: 2. This CDR3 has 12 residues. Germline CDR1 and CDR2: LNHDA and SQIVND (reference sequence). CDR3 nucleotide sequence: TGTGCCAGTAGTATCCGGGACAGGGGAGCTTTCTTT. Protein sequence: CASSIRDRGAFF.

The rearrangement uses TRBV2 and TRBJ2-6, with 11 bases matching TRBD1. Germline CDR1 SNHLY, CDR2 FYNNEI. The CDR3 runs 16 residues. V gave up 5 bases and J gave up 4 bases; unmatched junction bases: 4. CDR3 bases: TGTGCCAGCAGTTTGGACAGGGGGCCGGGGGCCAACGTCCTGACTTTC. As protein: CASSLDRGPGANVLTF.

This chain uses TRBV6-1 with TRBJ1-2, with a weak D call TRBD1 (5 bases). Deletions cut 8 bases from V and 4 bases from J, with 20 bases between. This CDR3 has 15 residues. CDR1 and CDR2 from the germline V gene are MNHNS and SASEGT. CDR3 amino acids: CASRRGGGESYGYTF. CDR3 nucleotides: TGTGCCAGCCGGCGCGGTGGGGGGGAGAGCTATGGCTACACCTTC.

This clone occurred a few times. The chain combines TRBV4-1 with TRBJ1-3; possibly TRBD1 for D (5 bases). CDR1 and CDR2 from the germline V gene are MGHRA and YSYEKL. The CDR3 loop spans 17 amino acids. V gave up 4 bases and J gave up 0 bases, with 16 bases separating them. CDR3 coding DNA: TGCGCCAGCAGCCCTTCCTTCCCGGACAACTCTGGAAACACCATATATTTT. Amino acid sequence: CASSPSFPDNSGNTIYF.

The rearrangement uses TRBV7-9 and TRBJ2-1; maybe TRBD1 (5 bases). Looked up from germline, CDR1 is SEHNR and CDR2 is FQNEAQ (reference sequence). The length of the CDR3 is 12 residues. V was cut by 3 bases and J by 8 bases, with 8 bases left in between. The CDR3 bases are TGTGCCAGCAGCTTCGAAGGGGATGAGCAGTTCTTC. Its protein is CASSFEGDEQFF.

This clone was seen a single time. The chain employs TRBV29-1 and TRBJ1-1; D is unresolved. Deletions cut 6 bases from V and 3 bases from J, with 11 bases between. The CDR3 consists of 12 residues. Germline V lookup: CDR1 SQVTM, CDR2 ANQGSEA. This CDR3 is CSVQRGDTEAFF. CDR3 DNA sequence: TGCAGCGTGCAGCGGGGTGACACTGAAGCTTTCTTT.

The gene calls are TRBV5-5 and TRBJ2-6; 9 nucleotides agree with TRBD1. The CDR3 is made up of 17 amino acids. The V gene end was trimmed by 6 bases and the J gene end by 4 bases; junction bases not matched to a gene: 11. CDR1 is SGHKS, CDR2 YYEKEE, per germline (reference sequence). Here the CDR3 DNA reads TGTGCCAGCACCTCGGGACAGGGCGTTTCAGGGGCCAACGTCCTGACTTTC. Its translation is CASTSGQGVSGANVLTF. Full variable domain (rest looked up from reference TRBV5-5 and TRBJ2-6): DAGVTQSPTHLIKTRGQQVTLRCSPISGHKSVSWYQQVLGQGPQFIFQYYEKEERGRGNFPDRFSARQFPNYSSELNVNALLLGDSALYLCASTSGQGVSGANVLTFGAGSRLTVL.

A single count supports this clone. The V call is TRBV19, the J call TRBJ2-2; TRBD2 is a possible D gene (5 bases). The V and J ends lost 5 bases and 5 bases respectively, with 18 bases between them. The length of the CDR3 is 16 residues. Per the germline V gene, CDR1 is LNHDA and CDR2 is SQIVND (reference sequence). CDR3 DNA: TGTGCCAGTAGTTCCTCGGGGAGAGTGTGGACCGGGGAGCTGTTTTTT. This gives the protein CASSSSGRVWTGELFF.

This clone was observed a handful of times. The chain has TRBV9 and TRBJ2-7; D may be TRBD1 (5 bases). CDR3 length: 15 residues. CDR1 and CDR2 (germline): SGDLS, YYNGEE. V lost 4 bases to trimming and J lost 1 base, with 15 bases between them. CDR3 amino acids: CASSPRATQSYEQYF. In DNA form, the CDR3 reads TGTGCCAGCAGCCCCAGGGCGACCCAATCCTACGAGCAGTACTTC. Full variable domain (rest looked up from reference TRBV9 and TRBJ2-7): DSGVTQTPKHLITATGQRVTLRCSPRSGDLSVYWYQQSLDQGLQFLIQYYNGEERAKGNILERFSAQQFPDLHSELNLSSLELGDSALYFCASSPRATQSYEQYFGPGTRLTVT.

This chain connects TRBV11-2 to TRBJ2-5, with no clear D. The assigned J gene may be wrong: the sequence end matches TRBJ2-7 better. CDR3 size: 13 residues. From germline, CDR1 is SGHAT and CDR2 FQNNGV. The CDR3 DNA reads as TGTGCCAGCAGCTTAGATCGCGTAGCCGAGCAGTACTTC. Its translation is CASSLDRVAEQYF.

The chain recombines TRBV6-5 with TRBJ1-4; D is unresolved. V was trimmed by 6 bases and J by 0 bases, leaving 11 bases between them. This CDR3 region has 15 residues. Per the germline V gene, CDR1 is MNHEY and CDR2 is SVGAGI. CDR3 in DNA: TGTGCCAGCAGCCGAGATAGAGCAACTAATGAAAAACTGTTTTTT. This gives the protein CASSRDRATNEKLFF.

The chain joins TRBV4-1 to TRBJ1-5; D unclear. From germline, CDR1 is MGHRA and CDR2 YSYEKL. The CDR3 runs to 15 residues. V gave up 4 bases and J gave up 9 bases, with 19 bases separating them. CDR3 bases: TGCGCCAGCAGCCCCGAATGGACTGAGAGTCTGCCCCAGCATTTT. Translated: CASSPEWTESLPQHF.

CDR3 DNA: TGTGCCAGCAGCGGATACGGACTAGCGGGGGGGCTAGGGACAGATACGCAGTATTTT. It specifies CASSGYGLAGGLGTDTQYF. This chain links TRBV9 with TRBJ2-3, with 15 bases aligning to TRBD2. The CDR3 loop spans 19 amino acids. Trimming took 3 bases from V and 3 from J; bases not matched to a gene: 11. Looked up from germline, CDR1 is SGDLS and CDR2 is YYNGEE. Full variable domain (remainder filled in from reference TRBV9 and TRBJ2-3): DSGVTQTPKHLITATGQRVTLRCSPRSGDLSVYWYQQSLDQGLQFLIQYYNGEERAKGNILERFSAQQFPDLHSELNLSSLELGDSALYFCASSGYGLAGGLGTDTQYFGPGTRLTVL.

This chain connects TRBV2 to TRBJ1-5; the match to TRBD1 covers 7 bases. The CDR3 has 13 residues. Looked up from germline, CDR1 is SNHLY and CDR2 is FYNNEI. Trimming took 5 bases from V and 4 from J; bases not matched to a gene: 2. Here the CDR3 reads CASSLQGNQPQHF. The CDR3 DNA follows: TGTGCCAGCAGTTTACAGGGGAATCAGCCCCAGCATTTT. The variable domain in full, completed from reference TRBV2 and TRBJ1-5, reads EPEVTQTPSHQVTQMGQEVILRCVPISNHLYFYWYRQILGQKVEFLVSFYNNEISEKSEIFDDQFSVERPDGSNFTLKIRSTKLEDSAMYFCASSLQGNQPQHFGDGTRLSIL.

This clone appeared a few times. This chain uses TRBV27 with TRBJ1-3; D may be TRBD1 (5 bases). Trimming shortened V by 9 bases and J by 1 base, and 10 bases separated the two germline ends. Per germline, CDR1 MNHEY and CDR2 SMNVEV (reference sequence). CDR3 length: 13 residues. In DNA form, the CDR3 reads TGTGCCAGTAGCAGGGCTTCTGGAAACACCATATATTTT. Translating it yields CASSRASGNTIYF.

This clone has only a few counts. The chain combines TRBV27 with TRBJ1-1; D is possibly TRBD1 (6 bases). With 7 bases removed from V and 3 bases from J, the gap between germline ends came to 12 bases. Germline V gene data show CDR1 as MNHEY and CDR2 as SMNVEV (reference sequence). This CDR3 region has 13 residues. The CDR3 reads CASNGGLDTEAFF. DNA of the CDR3: TGTGCCAGCAACGGGGGGCTGGACACTGAAGCTTTCTTT.

The sample holds a few counts of this clone. This chain connects TRBV27 to TRBJ1-1, with 7 bases lining up with TRBD1. The CDR3 totals 15 residues. Germline values: CDR1 MNHEY, CDR2 SMNVEV (reference sequence). V shed 5 bases, J shed 4 bases, and the junction held 10 bases outside the gene matches. The CDR3 coding sequence is TGTGCCAGCAGTCTAGAGGGGGCATGGGCCACTGAAGCTTTCTTT. Translation: CASSLEGAWATEAFF.

This chain connects TRBV28 to TRBJ2-7; 7 positions match TRBD1. Per the germline V gene, CDR1 is MDHEN and CDR2 is SYDVKM. With 10 bases clipped from V and 7 bases from J, the junction kept 13 bases outside the gene matches. CDR3 length: 13 residues. The CDR3 DNA is TGTGCCACCACCGAGGGGGCGAGCTTAGAGCAGTACTTC. It translates to CATTEGASLEQYF.

The chain is built from TRBV5-1 and TRBJ2-5; no clear D gene. The V end lost 3 bases, the J end lost 2 bases, and 2 bases lay between the germline ends. This CDR3 comprises 11 residues. The germline CDR1 and CDR2 sequences are SGHRS and YFSETQ. This CDR3 is CASSSQETQYF. The CDR3 DNA follows: TGCGCCAGCAGCTCACAAGAGACCCAGTACTTC.